The 4 T cell receptor beta chains listed next were all sequenced from one sample in a study of TIL therapy for anti-PD-1-resistant metastatic lung cancer (dated by TCRdb to about 2021). TCR beta CDR3 regions were amplified from genomic DNA with the immunoSEQ v3 hsTCRB kit using bias-controlled multiplex PCR. Sourced from immuneACCESS, this table was stored by TCRdb with only in-frame sequences that have V and J called. A share of the clones is absent; for the studies checked, an unresolved V gene accounts for under half, and the remainder has no known explanation. This sample comprises approximately 53,000 clones, 79% of them detected only once. The ten biggest clones cover 4.5% to 5.5% of the sample. This specimen's time point label, interpreted: pre-treatment sample, taken before nivolumab and TIL therapy. Material: blood, obtained at baseline. The receptors originated from a woman between 25 and 85 years old with non-small cell lung cancer.

The V call is TRBV5-1, the J call TRBJ2-3; weak D call: TRBD2 (5 bases). Germline V CDR1 and CDR2: SGHRS, YFSETQ. V was clipped by 2 bases and J by 0 bases, with 13 bases between them. The CDR3 consists of 16 residues. CDR3 amino acids: CASSFRLRTSTDTQYF. CDR3 nucleotide sequence: TGCGCCAGCAGCTTCCGACTTAGGACTAGCACAGATACGCAGTATTTT.

This clone was observed once. V usage is TRBV19 and J usage is TRBJ1-5; 7 positions agree with TRBD1. Per germline, CDR1 LNHDA and CDR2 SQIVND (reference sequence). The CDR3 runs 15 residues. With 5 bases clipped from V and 0 bases from J, the junction kept 4 bases outside the gene matches. The CDR3 sequence is CASSPRGYSNQPQHF. The CDR3 DNA follows: TGTGCCAGTAGTCCCAGGGGGTATAGCAATCAGCCCCAGCATTTT.

This clone showed up just once. The rearrangement uses TRBV10-1 and TRBJ2-1; weak D call: TRBD2 (6 bases). The V gene lost 0 bases and the J gene lost 9 bases, with 9 bases spanning the gap. CDR1 and CDR2 from the germline V gene are WNHNN and SYGVQD (reference sequence). CDR3 length: 13 amino acids. CDR3 protein: CASSESISGEQFF. For the CDR3, the DNA is TGCGCCAGCAGTGAGTCAATTAGCGGTGAGCAGTTCTTC.

In the case of this clone: The sample carries other DNA sequences with the same CDR3. The rearrangement uses TRBV9 and TRBJ1-6; possibly TRBD1 for D (6 bases). The germline V and J ends were trimmed by 3 bases and 2 bases, with 9 bases remaining between them. This CDR3 comprises 15 residues. Per the germline V gene, CDR1 is SGDLS and CDR2 is YYNGEE. CDR3 in DNA: TGTGCCAGCAGCGCACAGGGTACCTATAATTCACCCCTCCACTTT. Translated, it gives CASSAQGTYNSPLHF.